Listed below are T cell receptor beta chains from one sample, sequenced in a study of cytomegalovirus exposure and HLA in healthy donors. Here immunoSEQ multiplex PCR was the method, and the copy in TCRdb shows in-frame clones only, minus some. The data hold roughly 330,000 clones, with 87% observed a single time. Sequencing was performed on PBMCs. Source of these receptors: a woman younger than 45 in good health and CMV-seropositive. CDR3s leave out the opening cysteine and the closing phenylalanine or tryptophan.

j_gene	v_gene	CDR3aa
TRBJ2-7	TRBV5-1	ASSLEGPTYEQY
TRBJ1-2	TRBV28	ASNTGLLTNYGYT
TRBJ1-4	TRBV2	ASSVTMEGANEKLF
TRBJ2-7	TRBV6-5	ASSSSSYEQY
TRBJ2-2	TRBV27	ASRLDGELF
TRBJ1-1	TRBV28	ASSPPHLGGLGENTEAF
TRBJ2-5	TRBV28	ASRPPLRGASETQY
TRBJ1-2	TRBV18	ASSPKQGYGYT
TRBJ1-3	TRBV6-4	ASNRDKGVDTIY
TRBJ2-7	TRBV29-1	SVRSGQAYEQY
TRBJ2-6	TRBV5-4	ASSMGGFGANVLT
TRBJ2-3	TRBV6-5	ASSSGGPQQY
TRBJ1-5	TRBV20-1	SASGTGGLH
TRBJ2-3	TRBV27	ASSPRLAGTPDTQY
TRBJ1-5	TRBV6-5	ASSSSGRNQPQH
TRBJ2-7	TRBV30	AWRQGSYEQY
TRBJ2-7	TRBV6-5	ASGKEGPLYEQY
TRBJ1-1	TRBV28	ASSLGQGFEAF
TRBJ1-1	TRBV2	ASRERGMNTEAF
TRBJ1-1	TRBV14	ASSQVDRIEAF
TRBJ2-1	TRBV27	ASLDRPDTSNEQF
TRBJ1-5	TRBV6-1	ASSELADQPQH
TRBJ2-7	TRBV10-3	AISGGSYEQY